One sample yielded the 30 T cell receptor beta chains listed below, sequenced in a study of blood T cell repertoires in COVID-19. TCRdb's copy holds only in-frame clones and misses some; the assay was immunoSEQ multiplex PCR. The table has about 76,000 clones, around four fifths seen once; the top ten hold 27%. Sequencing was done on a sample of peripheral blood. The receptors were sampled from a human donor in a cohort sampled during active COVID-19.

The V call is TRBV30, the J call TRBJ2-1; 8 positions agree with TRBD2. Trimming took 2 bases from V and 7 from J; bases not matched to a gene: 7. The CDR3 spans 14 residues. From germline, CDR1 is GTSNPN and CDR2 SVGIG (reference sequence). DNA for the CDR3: TGTGCCTGGAGTAAGGGACTAGAAAGGAATGAGCAGTTCTTC. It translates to CAWSKGLERNEQFF.

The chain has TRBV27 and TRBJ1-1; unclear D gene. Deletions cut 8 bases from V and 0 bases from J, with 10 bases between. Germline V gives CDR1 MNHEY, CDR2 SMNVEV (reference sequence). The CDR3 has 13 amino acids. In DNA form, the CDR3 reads TGTGCCAGCTCTTGGGAGCTGAACACTGAAGCTTTCTTT. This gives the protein CASSWELNTEAFF.

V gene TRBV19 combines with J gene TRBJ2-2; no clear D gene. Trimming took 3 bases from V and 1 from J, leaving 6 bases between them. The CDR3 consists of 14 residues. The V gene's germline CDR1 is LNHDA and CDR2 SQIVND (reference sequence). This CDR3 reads CASSIGRNTGELFF. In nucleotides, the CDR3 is TGTGCCAGTAGTATTGGGCGGAACACCGGGGAGCTGTTTTTT.

This CDR3 is CASGLGTISYEQYF. The CDR3 DNA reads TGTGCTAGTGGCCTCGGGACAATATCCTACGAGCAGTACTTC. The chain links TRBV12-5 to TRBJ2-7; the D gene is possibly TRBD1 (6 bases). V lost 6 bases and J 1 base, leaving 13 bases between the germline ends. CDR1 is LGHNT, CDR2 FRNRAP, per germline. The CDR3 contains 14 residues. The full variable domain, its missing parts supplied by reference TRBV12-5 and TRBJ2-7, is DARVTQTPRHKVTEMGQEVTMRCQPILGHNTVFWYRQTMMQGLELLAYFRNRAPLDDSGMPKDRFSAEMPDATLATLKIQPSEPRDSAVYFCASGLGTISYEQYFGPGTRLTVT.

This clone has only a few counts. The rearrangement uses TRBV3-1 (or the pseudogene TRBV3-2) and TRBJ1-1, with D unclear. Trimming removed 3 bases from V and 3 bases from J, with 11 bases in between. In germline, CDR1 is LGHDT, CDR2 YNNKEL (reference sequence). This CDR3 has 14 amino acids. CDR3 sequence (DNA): TGTGCCAGCAGCCAGCGGCGGAGGGACACTGAAGCTTTCTTT. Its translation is CASSQRRRDTEAFF.

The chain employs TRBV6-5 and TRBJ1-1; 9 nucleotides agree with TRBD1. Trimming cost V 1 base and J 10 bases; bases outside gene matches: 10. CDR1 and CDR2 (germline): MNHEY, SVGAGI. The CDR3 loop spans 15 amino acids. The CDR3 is CASSYLITGGGGAFF. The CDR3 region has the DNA TGTGCCAGCAGTTACTTGATCACAGGGGGCGGCGGAGCTTTCTTT.

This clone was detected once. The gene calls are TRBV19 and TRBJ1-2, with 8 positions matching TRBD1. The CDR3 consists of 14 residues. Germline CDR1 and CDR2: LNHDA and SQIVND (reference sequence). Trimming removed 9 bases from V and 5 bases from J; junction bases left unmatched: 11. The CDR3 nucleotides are TGTGCCAGCCGTACAGGGGGGAATCGTTATGGCTACACCTTC. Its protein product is CASRTGGNRYGYTF. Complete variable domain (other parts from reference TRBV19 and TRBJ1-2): DGGITQSPKYLFRKEGQNVTLSCEQNLNHDAMYWYRQDPGQGLRLIYYSQIVNDFQKGDIAEGYSVSREKKESFPLTVTSAQKNPTAFYLCASRTGGNRYGYTFGSGTRLTVV.

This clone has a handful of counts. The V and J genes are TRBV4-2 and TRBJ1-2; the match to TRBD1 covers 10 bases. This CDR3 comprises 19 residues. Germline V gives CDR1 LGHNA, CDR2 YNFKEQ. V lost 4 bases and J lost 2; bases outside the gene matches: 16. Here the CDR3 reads CASSLSNPGGTGVNYGYTF. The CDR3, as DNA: TGTGCCAGCAGCCTATCAAACCCTGGGGGGACAGGGGTAAACTATGGCTACACCTTC.

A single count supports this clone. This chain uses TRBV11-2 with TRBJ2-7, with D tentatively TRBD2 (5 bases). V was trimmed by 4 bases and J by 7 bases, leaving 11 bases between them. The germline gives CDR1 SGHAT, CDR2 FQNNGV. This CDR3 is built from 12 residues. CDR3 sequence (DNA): TGTGCCAGCAGCTACGCCCGGGGTGAGCAGTACTTC. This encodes CASSYARGEQYF.

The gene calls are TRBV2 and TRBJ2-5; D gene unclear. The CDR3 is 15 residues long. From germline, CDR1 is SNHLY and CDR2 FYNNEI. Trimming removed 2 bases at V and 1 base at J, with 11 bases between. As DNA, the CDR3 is TGTGCCAGCAGTGAAAGGAGTTTTACCCAAGAGACCCAGTACTTC. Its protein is CASSERSFTQETQYF.

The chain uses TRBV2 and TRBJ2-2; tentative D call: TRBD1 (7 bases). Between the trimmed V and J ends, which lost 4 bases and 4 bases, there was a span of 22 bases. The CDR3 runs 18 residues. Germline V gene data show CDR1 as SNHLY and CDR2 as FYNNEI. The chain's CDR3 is CASSVQEGQFRGTGELFF. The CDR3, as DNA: TGTGCCAGCAGTGTTCAGGAGGGACAGTTTAGGGGCACCGGGGAGCTGTTTTTT.

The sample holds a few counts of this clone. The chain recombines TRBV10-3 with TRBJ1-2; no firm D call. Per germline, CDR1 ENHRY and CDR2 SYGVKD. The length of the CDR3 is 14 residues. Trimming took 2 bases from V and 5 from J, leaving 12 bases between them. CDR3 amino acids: CAISEEDSGYGYTF. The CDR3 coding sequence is TGTGCCATCAGTGAGGAGGACTCGGGGTATGGCTACACCTTC.

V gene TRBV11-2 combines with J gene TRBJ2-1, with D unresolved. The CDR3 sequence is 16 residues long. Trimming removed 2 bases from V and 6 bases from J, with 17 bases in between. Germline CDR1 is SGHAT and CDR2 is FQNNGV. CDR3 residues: CASSLNPGRFTNEQFF. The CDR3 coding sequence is TGTGCCAGCAGCTTAAATCCGGGTCGGTTTACCAATGAGCAGTTCTTC. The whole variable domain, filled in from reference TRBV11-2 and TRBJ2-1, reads EAGVAQSPRYKIIEKRQSVAFWCNPISGHATLYWYQQILGQGPKLLIQFQNNGVVDDSQLPKDRFSAERLKGVDSTLKIQPAKLEDSAVYLCASSLNPGRFTNEQFFGPGTRLTVL.

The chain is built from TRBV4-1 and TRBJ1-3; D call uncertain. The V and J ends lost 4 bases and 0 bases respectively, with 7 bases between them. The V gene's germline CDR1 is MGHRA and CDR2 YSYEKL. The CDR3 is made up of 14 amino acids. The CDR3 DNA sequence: TGCGCCAGCAGCCCGAGTTTCTCTGGAAACACCATATATTTT. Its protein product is CASSPSFSGNTIYF.

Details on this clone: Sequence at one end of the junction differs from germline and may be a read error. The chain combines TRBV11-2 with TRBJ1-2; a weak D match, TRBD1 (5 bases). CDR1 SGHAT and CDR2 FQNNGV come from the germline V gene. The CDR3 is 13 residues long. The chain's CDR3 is CASSLGGGLAAVF. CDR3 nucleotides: TGTGCCAGCAGCTTAGGGGGGGGTTTGGCCGCCGTTTTC.

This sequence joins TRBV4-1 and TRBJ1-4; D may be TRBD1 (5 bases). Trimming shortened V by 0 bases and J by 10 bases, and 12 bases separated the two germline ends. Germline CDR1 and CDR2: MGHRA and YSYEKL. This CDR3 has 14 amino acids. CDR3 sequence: CASSQEPGLGKLFF. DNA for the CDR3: TGCGCCAGCAGCCAAGAACCAGGGCTGGGAAAACTGTTTTTT.

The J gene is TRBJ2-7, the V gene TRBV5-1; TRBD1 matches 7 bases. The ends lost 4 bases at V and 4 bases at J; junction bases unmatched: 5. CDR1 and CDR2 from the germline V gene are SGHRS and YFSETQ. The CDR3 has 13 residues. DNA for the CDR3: TGCGCCAGCAGCCTGACAGGGTCGTACGAGCAGTACTTC. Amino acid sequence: CASSLTGSYEQYF.

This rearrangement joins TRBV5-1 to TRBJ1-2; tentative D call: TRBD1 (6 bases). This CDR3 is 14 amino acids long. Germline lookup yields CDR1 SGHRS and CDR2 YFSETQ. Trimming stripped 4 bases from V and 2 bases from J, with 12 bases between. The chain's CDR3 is CASSPSGANYGYTF. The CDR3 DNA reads TGCGCCAGCAGCCCCTCAGGGGCCAACTATGGCTACACCTTC.

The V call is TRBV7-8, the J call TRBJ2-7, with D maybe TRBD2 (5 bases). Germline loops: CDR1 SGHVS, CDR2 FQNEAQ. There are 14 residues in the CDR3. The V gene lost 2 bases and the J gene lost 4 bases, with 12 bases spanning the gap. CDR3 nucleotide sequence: TGTGCCAGCAGCTTAACGGGGTCGGTTTACGAGCAGTACTTC. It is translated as CASSLTGSVYEQYF. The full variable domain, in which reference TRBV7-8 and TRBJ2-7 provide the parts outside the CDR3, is GAGVSQSPRYKVAKRGQDVALRCDPISGHVSLFWYQQALGQGPEFLTYFQNEAQLDKSGLPSDRFFAERPEGSVSTLKIQRTQQEDSAVYLCASSLTGSVYEQYFGPGTRLTVT.

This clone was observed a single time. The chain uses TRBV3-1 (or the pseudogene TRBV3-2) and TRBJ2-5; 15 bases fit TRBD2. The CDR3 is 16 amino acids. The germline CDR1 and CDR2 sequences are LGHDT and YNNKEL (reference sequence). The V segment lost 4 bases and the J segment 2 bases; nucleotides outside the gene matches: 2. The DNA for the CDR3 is TGTGCCAGCAGCCCGGGACTAGCGGGGGGTCAAGAGACCCAGTACTTC. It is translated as CASSPGLAGGQETQYF.

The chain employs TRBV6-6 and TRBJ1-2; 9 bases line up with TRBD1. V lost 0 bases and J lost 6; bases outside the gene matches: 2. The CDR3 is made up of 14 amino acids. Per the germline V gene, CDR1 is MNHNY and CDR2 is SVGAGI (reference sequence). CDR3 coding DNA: TGTGCCAGCAGTTACTCAGGACAGGGGCATGGCTACACCTTC. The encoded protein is CASSYSGQGHGYTF.

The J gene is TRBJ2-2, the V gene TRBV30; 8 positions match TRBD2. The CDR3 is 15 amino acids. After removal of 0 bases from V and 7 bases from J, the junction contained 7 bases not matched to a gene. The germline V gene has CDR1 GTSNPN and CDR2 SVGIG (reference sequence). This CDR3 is CAWSVVAGRGGELFF. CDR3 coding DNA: TGTGCCTGGAGTGTCGTAGCGGGGCGGGGCGGGGAGCTGTTTTTT.

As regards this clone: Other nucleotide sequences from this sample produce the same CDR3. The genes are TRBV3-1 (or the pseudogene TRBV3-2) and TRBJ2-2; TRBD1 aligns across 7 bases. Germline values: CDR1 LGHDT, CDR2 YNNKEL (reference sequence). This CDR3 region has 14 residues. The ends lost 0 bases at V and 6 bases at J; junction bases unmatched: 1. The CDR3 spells CASSQDTGAGELFF. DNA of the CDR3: TGTGCCAGCAGCCAAGATACAGGGGCCGGGGAGCTGTTTTTT.

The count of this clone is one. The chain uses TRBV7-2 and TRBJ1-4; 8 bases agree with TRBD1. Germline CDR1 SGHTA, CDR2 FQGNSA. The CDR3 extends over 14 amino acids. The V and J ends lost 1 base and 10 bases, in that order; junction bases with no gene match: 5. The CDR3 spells CASSLEQGVGKLFF. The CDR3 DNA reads TGTGCCAGCAGCTTAGAACAGGGGGTGGGAAAACTGTTTTTT.

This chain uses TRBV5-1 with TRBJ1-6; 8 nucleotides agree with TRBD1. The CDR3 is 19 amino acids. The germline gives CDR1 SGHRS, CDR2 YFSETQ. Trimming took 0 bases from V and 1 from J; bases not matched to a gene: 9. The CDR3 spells CASSLAPTGGSSYNSPLHF. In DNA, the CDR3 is TGCGCCAGCAGCTTGGCTCCCACAGGGGGAAGTTCCTATAATTCACCCCTCCACTTT.

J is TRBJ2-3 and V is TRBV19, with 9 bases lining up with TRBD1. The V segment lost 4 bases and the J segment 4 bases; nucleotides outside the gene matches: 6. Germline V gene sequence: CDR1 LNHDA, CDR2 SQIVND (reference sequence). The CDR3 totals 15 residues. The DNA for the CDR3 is TGTGCCAGTAGTAAGGGGGGACAGGGAGCAGATACGCAGTATTTT. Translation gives CASSKGGQGADTQYF.

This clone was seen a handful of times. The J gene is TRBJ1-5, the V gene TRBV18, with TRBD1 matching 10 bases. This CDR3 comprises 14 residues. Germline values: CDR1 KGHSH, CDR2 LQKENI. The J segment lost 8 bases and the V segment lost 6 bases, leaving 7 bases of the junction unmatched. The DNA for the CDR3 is TGTGCCAGCTCCCCTGGACAGGGGGAAGAGCCCCAGCATTTT. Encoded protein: CASSPGQGEEPQHF. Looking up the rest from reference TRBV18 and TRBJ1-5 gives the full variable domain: NAGVMQNPRHLVRRRGQEARLRCSPMKGHSHVYWYRQLPEEGLKFMVYLQKENIIDESGMPKERFSAEFPKEGPSILRIQQVVRGDSAAYFCASSPGQGEEPQHFGDGTRLSIL.

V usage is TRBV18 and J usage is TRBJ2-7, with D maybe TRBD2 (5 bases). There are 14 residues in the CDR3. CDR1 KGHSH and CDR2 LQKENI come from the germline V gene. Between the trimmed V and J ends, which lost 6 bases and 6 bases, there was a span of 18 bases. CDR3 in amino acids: CASSPGERAGEQYF. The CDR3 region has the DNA TGTGCCAGCTCCCCCGGGGAGAGGGCCGGCGAGCAGTACTTC.

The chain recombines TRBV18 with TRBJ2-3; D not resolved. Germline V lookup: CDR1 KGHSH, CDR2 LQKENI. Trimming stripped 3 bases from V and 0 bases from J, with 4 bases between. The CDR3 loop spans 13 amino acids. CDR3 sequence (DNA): TGTGCCAGCTCACCCCCGAGCACAGATACGCAGTATTTT. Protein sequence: CASSPPSTDTQYF.

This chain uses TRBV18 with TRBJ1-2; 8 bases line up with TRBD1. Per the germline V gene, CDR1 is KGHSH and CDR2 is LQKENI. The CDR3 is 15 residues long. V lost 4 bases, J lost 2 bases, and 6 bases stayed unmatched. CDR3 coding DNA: TGTGCCAGCTCACGACAGGGGACGGACAACTATGGCTACACCTTC. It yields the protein CASSRQGTDNYGYTF.